In this sample, the clone carrying this T cell receptor (beta chain) turned up many times. Its target is unknown. This sample was taken from a study of blood T cells in healthy people across ages. Study-level points and caveats: Any conclusive comparison of naive versus antigen-experienced cells was prevented by using unsorted PBMCs. While age rose, TCR beta diversity per million T cells dropped in a roughly linear way.

A J-beta primer mix and a sample-barcoded 5' primer were used in a second PCR of roughly 6 to 12 cycles. Through a template-switch adaptor with 12 random nucleotides, each cDNA molecule received a tag. No fewer than 3 million CDR3-containing paired-end reads came from each sample. MiXCR, applied by TCRdb to the 5' RACE reads, yields one record per CDR3 protein. Counted here are some 1.5 million distinct CDR3 sequences, less than 45% occurring once; the ten biggest clones make up over 3.5%. V was cut by 2 bases and J by 0 bases, with 5 bases left in between. The germline V gene has CDR1 SGHRS and CDR2 YFSETQ. CDR3 size: 14 residues.

The sequenced sample consisted of blood. The receptor was derived from a woman under 30 in good health. The chain has TRBV5-1 and TRBJ1-4; D ambiguous. CDR3 sequence: CASSFSATNEKLFF. The CDR3 nucleotides read TGCGCCAGCAGCTTCAGTGCAACTAATGAAAAACTGTTTTTT.